This is a list of T cell receptor beta chains from one sample in a study of blood T cell repertoires in COVID-19. Here immunoSEQ multiplex PCR was the method, and the copy in TCRdb shows in-frame clones only, minus some. The table lists some 130,000 clones, 84% of them singletons. The material sequenced was peripheral blood. These receptors were obtained from a human donor in a cohort sampled during active COVID-19. Each CDR3 is given with its conserved first and last residue. The order of the fields is V gene, D gene, J gene, clone size, CDR3 DNA, CDR3 protein. D genes are given only for firm matches. A clone size is listed for some rows: how often the clone was seen (once, few, many), or a class if it is expanded.

V gene: TRBV3-1/TRBV3-2; D gene: NA; J gene: TRBJ2-1; clone size: NA; CDR3 DNA: TGTGCCAGCAGCCCCAGGGGGGCGGGGAATGAGCAGTTCTTC; CDR3 protein: CASSPRGAGNEQFF
V gene: TRBV18; D gene: NA; J gene: TRBJ2-2; clone size: NA; CDR3 DNA: TGTGCCAGCTCACAAGAGACAGGTAGTCGCACCGGGGAGCTGTTTTTT; CDR3 protein: CASSQETGSRTGELFF
V gene: TRBV29-1; D gene: NA; J gene: TRBJ1-3; clone size: NA; CDR3 DNA: TGCAGCGTTCGAGGAGGGTGGTTTGGAAACACCATATATTTT; CDR3 protein: CSVRGGWFGNTIYF
V gene: TRBV14; D gene: NA; J gene: TRBJ1-1; clone size: NA; CDR3 DNA: TGTGCCAGCAGCCAAGATGGGAGGAACACTGAAGCTTTCTTT; CDR3 protein: CASSQDGRNTEAFF
V gene: TRBV19; D gene: TRBD1; J gene: TRBJ1-5; clone size: NA; CDR3 DNA: TGTGCCAGTAGATACACAGGGGGAGGTAGCAATCAGCCCCAGCATTTT; CDR3 protein: CASRYTGGGSNQPQHF
V gene: TRBV18; D gene: TRBD1; J gene: TRBJ1-6; clone size: NA; CDR3 DNA: TGTGCCAGCTCACCGGACAGGGCCGATTCACCCCTCCACTTT; CDR3 protein: CASSPDRADSPLHF
V gene: TRBV6-6; D gene: NA; J gene: TRBJ1-1; clone size: NA; CDR3 DNA: TGTGCCAGCAGTTACTCCCCTGGGCTAGAAGCTTTCTTT; CDR3 protein: CASSYSPGLEAFF
V gene: TRBV7-2; D gene: TRBD1; J gene: TRBJ1-3; clone size: NA; CDR3 DNA: TGTGCCAGGGATAGATTGGACAGGGCTAATTACTCTGGAAACACCATATATTTT; CDR3 protein: CARDRLDRANYSGNTIYF
V gene: TRBV5-1; D gene: NA; J gene: TRBJ2-3; clone size: NA; CDR3 DNA: TGCGCCAGCAGCTTCGAGCGGGCCTCCACAGATACGCAGTATTTT; CDR3 protein: CASSFERASTDTQYF
V gene: TRBV7-9; D gene: NA; J gene: TRBJ1-1; clone size: NA; CDR3 DNA: TGTGCCAGCAGTCCCCGGGGTTATCTGAACACTGAAGCTTTCTTT; CDR3 protein: CASSPRGYLNTEAFF
V gene: TRBV7-2; D gene: NA; J gene: TRBJ1-2; clone size: NA; CDR3 DNA: TGTGCCAGCAGCTTAGCTGGTTCGCGGGGCTACACCTTC; CDR3 protein: CASSLAGSRGYTF
V gene: TRBV7-6; D gene: NA; J gene: TRBJ1-3; clone size: few; CDR3 DNA: TGTGCCAGCAGCTCGGGACTCTTGAGCTCTGGAAACACCATATATTTT; CDR3 protein: CASSSGLLSSGNTIYF
V gene: TRBV5-1; D gene: TRBD1; J gene: TRBJ1-1; clone size: NA; CDR3 DNA: TGCGCCAGCAGCCCCGGGACAGTTAACACTGAAGCTTTCTTT; CDR3 protein: CASSPGTVNTEAFF
V gene: TRBV6-5; D gene: NA; J gene: TRBJ1-1; clone size: NA; CDR3 DNA: TGTGCCAGCAGCCACCAGGTTGAAGCTTTCTTT; CDR3 protein: CASSHQVEAFF
V gene: TRBV9; D gene: NA; J gene: TRBJ2-6; clone size: NA; CDR3 DNA: TGTGCCAGCAGTCGAGATACTGGGGCCAACGTCCTGACTTTC; CDR3 protein: CASSRDTGANVLTF
V gene: TRBV29-1; D gene: TRBD1; J gene: TRBJ1-4; clone size: NA; CDR3 DNA: TGCAGCGTCGGACAGGGAGGGGCTAATGAAAAACTGTTTTTT; CDR3 protein: CSVGQGGANEKLFF
V gene: TRBV9; D gene: NA; J gene: TRBJ2-5; clone size: NA; CDR3 DNA: TGTGCCAGCAGCCGACACCGTCTTCCGGTCCAAGAGACCCAGTACTTC; CDR3 protein: CASSRHRLPVQETQYF
V gene: TRBV12-5; D gene: NA; J gene: TRBJ1-6; clone size: NA; CDR3 DNA: TGTGCTAGTGGTTTGGGTCCCAGGGGCTCACCCCTCCACTTT; CDR3 protein: CASGLGPRGSPLHF
V gene: TRBV4-3; D gene: TRBD2; J gene: TRBJ2-5; clone size: NA; CDR3 DNA: TGCGCCAGCAGCCAAACTAGCGGGGGAGAGACCCAGTACTTC; CDR3 protein: CASSQTSGGETQYF
V gene: TRBV5-4; D gene: TRBD1; J gene: TRBJ1-2; clone size: NA; CDR3 DNA: TGTGCCAGCAGTCCTGACAGGGGGCTTGGCTACACCTTC; CDR3 protein: CASSPDRGLGYTF
V gene: TRBV11-3; D gene: NA; J gene: TRBJ1-3; clone size: NA; CDR3 DNA: TGTGCCAGCAGCAAGCGGACCTCTGGAAACACCATATATTTT; CDR3 protein: CASSKRTSGNTIYF
V gene: TRBV29-1; D gene: NA; J gene: TRBJ2-2; clone size: NA; CDR3 DNA: TGCAGCGTTGTCTCGGGTACCGGGGAGCTGTTTTTT; CDR3 protein: CSVVSGTGELFF
V gene: TRBV2; D gene: NA; J gene: TRBJ2-4; clone size: NA; CDR3 DNA: TGTGCCAGCAGCCCCGGACAGTTCATTCAGTACTTC; CDR3 protein: CASSPGQFIQYF
V gene: TRBV11-3; D gene: NA; J gene: TRBJ1-4; clone size: NA; CDR3 DNA: TGTGCCAGCAGCTATTACAGGGCCCCTAATGAAAAACTGTTTTTT; CDR3 protein: CASSYYRAPNEKLFF
V gene: TRBV6-2/TRBV6-3; D gene: TRBD1; J gene: TRBJ1-2; clone size: NA; CDR3 DNA: TGTGCCAGCAGTTACTCGACGGACAGGATGTATGGCTACACCTTC; CDR3 protein: CASSYSTDRMYGYTF
V gene: TRBV2; D gene: TRBD1; J gene: TRBJ2-1; clone size: NA; CDR3 DNA: TGTGCCAGCAGTGGCGGGACAGGCATTGAGCAGTTCTTC; CDR3 protein: CASSGGTGIEQFF
V gene: TRBV7-2; D gene: NA; J gene: TRBJ1-1; clone size: NA; CDR3 DNA: TGTGCCAGCAGACCGAACAGGGTTAACACTGAAGCTTTCTTT; CDR3 protein: CASRPNRVNTEAFF